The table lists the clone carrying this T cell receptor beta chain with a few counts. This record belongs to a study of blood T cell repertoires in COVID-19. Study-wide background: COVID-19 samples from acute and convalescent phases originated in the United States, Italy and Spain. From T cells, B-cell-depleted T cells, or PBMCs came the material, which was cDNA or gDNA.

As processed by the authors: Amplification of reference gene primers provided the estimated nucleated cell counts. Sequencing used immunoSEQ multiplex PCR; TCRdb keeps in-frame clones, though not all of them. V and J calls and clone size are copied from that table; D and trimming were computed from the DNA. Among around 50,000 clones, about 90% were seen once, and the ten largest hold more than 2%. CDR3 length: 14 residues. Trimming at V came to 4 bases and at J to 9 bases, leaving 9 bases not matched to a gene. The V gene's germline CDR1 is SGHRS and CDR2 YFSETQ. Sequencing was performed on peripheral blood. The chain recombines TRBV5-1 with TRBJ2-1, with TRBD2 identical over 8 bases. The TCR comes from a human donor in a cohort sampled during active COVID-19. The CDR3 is CASSAGTRGGEQFF. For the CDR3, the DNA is TGCGCCAGCAGCGCCGGGACTAGAGGGGGTGAGCAGTTCTTC.